This TCR beta chain appears in the sequencing data of a study of blood T cells in healthy people across ages. The second PCR ran roughly 7 to 12 cycles with a sample-barcoded 5' primer and J-beta primers. Each cDNA molecule was tagged by a template-switch adaptor that had 12 random nucleotides. TCRdb itself ran the 5' RACE reads through MiXCR, one entry per CDR3 protein. The sample shows some 880,000 distinct CDR3 sequences, under 40% of them seen only once. Study findings and constraints: For the donors, CMV status was unknown and possibly confounded expanded clonotype changes.

The CDR3 loop spans 17 amino acids. The germline CDR1 and CDR2 sequences are DFQATT and SNEGSKA (reference sequence). The V end lost 4 bases, the J end lost 4 bases, and 22 bases lay between the germline ends. In its sample, this clonotype was seen a few times. Its antigen is currently unknown. Input material: blood. The chain links TRBV20-1 to TRBJ2-2, with a tentative D call TRBD1 (6 bases). This receptor was identified in a man younger than 30 in good health. For the CDR3, the DNA is TGCAGTGCTAAAATTCTCCGACAGGCACGGGGCACCGGGGAGCTGTTTTTT. Translation gives CSAKILRQARGTGELFF.